The TCR beta chain described here comes from a study of response to subunit inactivated influenza vaccine (dated by TCRdb to the late 2010s). With respect to the entire study: The study used deep quantitative T cell receptor repertoire profiling to track responses to a trivalent subunit inactivated influenza vaccine.

Spanning cysteine to phenylalanine, the CDR3 consists of 16 amino acids. Kept here is only the CDR3 DNA, which spans 48 bases and is read in frame from base 1. Sequences ENHRY (CDR1) and SYGVKD (CDR2) are obtained from the germline V gene. V and J are trimmed by 2 bases and 1 base, and the gene matches miss 0 bases of the junction. This clonotype turned up a few times. Its antigen is currently not known. The sample holds no much larger clone one base away, and base qualities are not on file. Sample time point, as interpreted from the label and publication: approximately 45 days after influenza vaccine administration. Overall results and qualifications from the work: The authors proposed that each seasonal influenza vaccination may bring in only a limited number of new T cells.

Library preparation used RT-PCR. These reads were obtained on an Illumina HiSeq 2500. TCRdb redid the processing of the public reads, applying fastp at Q25 and MiXCR, and retained in-frame beta chains. All rows with the same CDR3 protein become a single entry with the most common DNA and genes. The sample table shows 540,000 or so distinct CDR3 sequences, and around 13% are seen once. The leading ten clones occupy 10% to 15% of the sample. This clonotype originated in a man in his fifties who received an inactivated influenza vaccine. Donor details come from another sample of the same person, matched by shared clones. The chain employs TRBV10-3 and TRBJ2-7; TRBD2 aligns with 15 central bases. The sample here was PBMCs from blood, taken 45 days after vaccination. The nucleotide sequence reads as follows: TGTGCCATCAGTGAGGGGACTAGCGGGAGGTCCTACGAGCAGTACTTC. Its protein is CAISEGTSGRSYEQYF.